This section outlines one T cell receptor (beta chain) sequence together with its context. This specimen comes from a study of blood T cell repertoires in COVID-19. The CDR3 is 14 amino acids. V lost 3 bases and J lost 2, with 10 bases in between. In germline, CDR1 is SGHTA, CDR2 FQGTGA. Clones were sequenced by immunoSEQ multiplex PCR, and TCRdb holds only the in-frame ones, with some missing. The data contain 210,000 or so clones, approximately 91% of them seen just once; the ten biggest clones take up around 6.6%. Sequenced material: peripheral blood. This chain connects TRBV7-3 to TRBJ1-2, with D perhaps matching TRBD1 (5 bases). This sequence originates from a man aged 40-55 years with acute or convalescent COVID-19. CDR3 in DNA: TGTGCCAGCAGCTTGACAGAATCCAACTATGGCTACACCTTC. Its protein is CASSLTESNYGYTF.